This TCR beta chain was observed in a study of cytomegalovirus exposure and HLA in healthy donors. Worth noting for this clone: A junction end diverges from the germline sequence, so it may reflect a read error.

CDR3 length: 15 residues. Germline V CDR1 and CDR2: GTSNPN, SVGIG (reference sequence). A multiplex PCR was run with 60 Vbeta primers and 13 Jbeta primers. TCRdb's copy holds only in-frame clones and misses some; the assay was immunoSEQ multiplex PCR. In total, the table holds about 70,000 clones. Sequenced input: PBMCs. This TCR derives from a female donor in good health and CMV-seropositive. The chain uses TRBV30 and TRBJ1-1; TRBD1 agrees at 8 bases. The CDR3 region has the DNA TGTGCCGGGAGTGTCCAGGGGGCGGTAGACACTGAAGCTTTCTTT. Protein product: CAGSVQGAVDTEAFF.